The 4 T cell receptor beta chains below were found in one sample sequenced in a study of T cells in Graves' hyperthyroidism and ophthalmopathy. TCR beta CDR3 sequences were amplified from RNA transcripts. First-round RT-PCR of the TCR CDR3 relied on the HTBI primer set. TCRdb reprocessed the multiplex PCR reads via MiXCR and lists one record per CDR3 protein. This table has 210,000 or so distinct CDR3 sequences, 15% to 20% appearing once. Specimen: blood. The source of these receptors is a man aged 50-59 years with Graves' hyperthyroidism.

CDR3 sequence: CASSYNGFNYGYTF. The CDR3 DNA reads TGTGCCAGCAGTTACAACGGATTCAACTATGGCTACACCTTC. V usage is TRBV6-2 or TRBV6-3 and J usage is TRBJ1-2, with D unresolved. V was clipped by 2 bases and J by 2 bases, with 9 bases between them. From germline, CDR1 is MNHEY and CDR2 SVGEGT. This CDR3 spans 14 amino acids.

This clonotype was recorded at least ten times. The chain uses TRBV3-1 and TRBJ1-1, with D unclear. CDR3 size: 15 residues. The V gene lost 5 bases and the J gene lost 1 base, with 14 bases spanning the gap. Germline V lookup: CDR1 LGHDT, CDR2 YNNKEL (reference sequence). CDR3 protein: CASSVGLFQNTEAFF. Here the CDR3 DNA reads TGTGCCAGCAGCGTAGGTCTCTTTCAGAACACTGAAGCTTTCTTT.

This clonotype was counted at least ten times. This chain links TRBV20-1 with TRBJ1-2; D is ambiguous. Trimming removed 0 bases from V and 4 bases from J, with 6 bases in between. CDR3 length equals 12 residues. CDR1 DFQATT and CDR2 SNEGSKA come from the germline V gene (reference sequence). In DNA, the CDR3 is TGCAGTGCTAGAGAACGAAGCTATGGCTACACCTTC. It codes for CSARERSYGYTF.

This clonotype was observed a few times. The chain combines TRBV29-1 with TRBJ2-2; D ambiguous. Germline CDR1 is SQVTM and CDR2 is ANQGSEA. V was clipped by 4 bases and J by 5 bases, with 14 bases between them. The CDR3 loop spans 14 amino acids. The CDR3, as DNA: TGCAGCGTTGGCCCCCCCGGTTTGACCGGGGAGCTGTTTTTT. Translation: CSVGPPGLTGELFF.